This TCR beta chain was identified during a study of blood T cells in healthy people across ages. The study's findings and limits: Age brought a roughly linear fall in TCR beta diversity measured per million T cells.

A second PCR of 7 to 11 cycles used a sample-barcoded 5' primer and a J-beta primer mix. Each CDR3 protein gets one entry after TCRdb re-called the 5' RACE reads with MiXCR. The sample includes around 870,000 distinct CDR3 sequences, under 35% of them seen just once. Trimming cost V 3 bases and J 3 bases, with 18 bases left between them. This CDR3 is 17 amino acids long. Germline assignment: CDR1 KGHSH and CDR2 LQKENI. Details on this clonotype: Its antigen is as yet unknown.

The TCR sequence derives from an elderly woman in good health. The specimen sequenced was blood. This chain connects TRBV18 to TRBJ2-1; a possible D gene is TRBD2 (7 bases). The DNA of the CDR3 is TGTGCCAGCTCACCCCAGGCGGGGGCGAATGGCTACAATGAGCAGTTCTTC. This gives the protein CASSPQAGANGYNEQFF.